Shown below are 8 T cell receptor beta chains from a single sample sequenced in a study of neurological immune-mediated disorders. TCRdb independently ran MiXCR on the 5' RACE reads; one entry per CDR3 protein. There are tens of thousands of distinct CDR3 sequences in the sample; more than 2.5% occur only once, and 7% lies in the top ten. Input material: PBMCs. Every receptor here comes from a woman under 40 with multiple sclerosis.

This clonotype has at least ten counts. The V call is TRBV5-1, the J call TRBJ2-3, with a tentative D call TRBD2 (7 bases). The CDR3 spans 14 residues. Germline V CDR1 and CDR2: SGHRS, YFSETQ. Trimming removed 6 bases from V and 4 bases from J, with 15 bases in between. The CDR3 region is CASKGGGLSDTQYF. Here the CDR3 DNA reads TGCGCCAGCAAGGGGGGGGGCCTGTCAGATACGCAGTATTTT.

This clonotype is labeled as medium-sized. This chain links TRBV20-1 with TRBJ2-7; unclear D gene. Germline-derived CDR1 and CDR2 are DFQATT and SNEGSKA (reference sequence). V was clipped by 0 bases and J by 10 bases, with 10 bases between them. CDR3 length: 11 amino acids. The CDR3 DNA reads TGCAGTGCTAGAGATGGAAGGGCCCAGTACTTC. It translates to CSARDGRAQYF.

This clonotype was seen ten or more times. The CDR3 bases are TGTGCCAGCAGTCTAAACCGGGACGGGGGCCACGAGCAGTACTTC. Translated, it gives CASSLNRDGGHEQYF. The genes are TRBV28 and TRBJ2-7, with D tentatively TRBD1 or TRBD2 (6 bases each). The CDR3 extends over 15 amino acids. Germline-derived CDR1 and CDR2 are MDHEN and SYDVKM. Deletions cut 5 bases from V and 5 bases from J, with 19 bases between. The whole variable domain, filled in from reference TRBV28 and TRBJ2-7, reads DVKVTQSSRYLVKRTGEKVFLECVQDMDHENMFWYRQDPGLGLRLIYFSYDVKMKEKGDIPEGYSVSREKKERFSLILESASTNQTSMYLCASSLNRDGGHEQYFGPGTRLTVT.

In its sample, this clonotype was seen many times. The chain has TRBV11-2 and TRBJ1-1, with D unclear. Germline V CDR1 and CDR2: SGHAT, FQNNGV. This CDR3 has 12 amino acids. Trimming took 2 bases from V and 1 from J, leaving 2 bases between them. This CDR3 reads CASSLQNTEAFF. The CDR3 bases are TGTGCCAGCAGCTTACAGAACACTGAAGCTTTCTTT.

CDR3 region: CAISETRTGRVSYGYTF. Here the CDR3 DNA reads TGTGCCATCAGTGAGACCAGGACAGGGCGAGTTTCCTATGGCTACACCTTC. The chain has TRBV10-3 and TRBJ1-2; TRBD1 matches 8 bases. In germline, CDR1 is ENHRY, CDR2 SYGVKD. This CDR3 spans 17 amino acids. V shed 2 bases and J 4 bases; nucleotides not matched to a gene: 12.

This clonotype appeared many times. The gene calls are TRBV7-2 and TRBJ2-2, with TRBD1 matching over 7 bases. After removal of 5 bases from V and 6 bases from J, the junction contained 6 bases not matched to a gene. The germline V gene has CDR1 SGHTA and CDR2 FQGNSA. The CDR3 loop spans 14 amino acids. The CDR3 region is CASSTRQGPGELFF. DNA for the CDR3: TGTGCCAGCAGCACCCGACAGGGTCCCGGGGAGCTGTTTTTT.

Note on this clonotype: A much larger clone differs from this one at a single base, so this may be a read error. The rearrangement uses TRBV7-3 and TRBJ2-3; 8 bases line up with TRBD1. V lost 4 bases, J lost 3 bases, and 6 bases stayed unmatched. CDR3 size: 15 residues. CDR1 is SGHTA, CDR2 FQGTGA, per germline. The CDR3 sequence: CASSSTGVTTDTQYF. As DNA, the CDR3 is TGTGCCAGCAGCTCGACAGGGGTAACGACAGATACGCAGTATTTT.

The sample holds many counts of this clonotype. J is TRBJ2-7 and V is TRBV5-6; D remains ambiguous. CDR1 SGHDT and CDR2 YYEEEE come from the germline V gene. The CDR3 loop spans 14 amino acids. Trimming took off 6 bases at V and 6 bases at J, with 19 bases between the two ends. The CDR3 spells CASTRRRSAGEQYF. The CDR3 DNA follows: TGTGCCAGCACCAGAAGGCGGTCTGCCGGCGAGCAGTACTTC.